What follows are 20 T cell receptor beta chains derived from one specimen sequenced in a study of beta chain features in type 1 diabetes. The study, taken as a whole, reports: Researchers report that Type 1 diabetes patients had moderately but significantly shorter TCRB CDR3s across all four CD4+ subsets.

Their recognized antigens are unknown. The entirety of the isolated RNA underwent reverse transcription, so expressed TCRB transcripts were sequenced. Produced via immunoSEQ multiplex PCR; TCRdb's table is partial and in-frame only. The sample has about 160,000 clones, around 8.4% seen once. The sequenced sample consisted of central memory CD4+ T cells from blood. Source of these receptors: a woman younger than 35 with type 1 diabetes.

This clone was recorded a few times. This chain connects TRBV19 to TRBJ1-5; 10 bases match TRBD1. The germline V gene has CDR1 LNHDA and CDR2 SQIVND (reference sequence). CDR3 size: 15 residues. V gave up 8 bases and J gave up 1 base; unmatched junction bases: 5. The CDR3 sequence: CASSTGGSSNQPQHF. As DNA, the CDR3 is TGTGCCAGTTCGACAGGGGGCTCGAGCAATCAGCCCCAGCATTTT.

The chain uses TRBV5-4 and TRBJ1-5; D is perhaps TRBD1 (6 bases). The germline gives CDR1 SGHNT, CDR2 YYREEE (reference sequence). This CDR3 is 14 amino acids long. V dropped 4 bases and J dropped 3 bases, with 11 bases sitting between them. CDR3 bases: TGTGCCAGCAGCCAGGACAGACACAATCAGCCCCAGCATTTT. This codes for CASSQDRHNQPQHF.

This clone was seen just once. The chain has TRBV28 and TRBJ1-2; D is unclear. V lost 6 bases and J lost 1, with 9 bases in between. CDR1 is MDHEN and CDR2 is SYDVKM in the germline V gene. The CDR3 is made up of 13 amino acids. The CDR3 sequence is CASRPPVNYGYTF. The CDR3 nucleotides are TGTGCCAGCAGGCCTCCGGTTAACTATGGCTACACCTTC.

This sequence joins TRBV19 and TRBJ2-3, with 10 bases matching TRBD2. This CDR3 spans 13 amino acids. Germline CDR1 reads LNHDA; CDR2 reads SQIVND (reference sequence). Losses at the gene ends were 9 bases for V and 1 base for J; bases not matched to a gene: 1. The CDR3 DNA reads as TGTGCCAGCCTAGCGGGGGGCACAGATACGCAGTATTTT. Protein product: CASLAGGTDTQYF.

This clone has just a few counts. CDR3: CASSPGQGDIETQYF. CDR3 coding DNA: TGTGCCAGCTCACCGGGACAGGGGGATATCGAGACCCAGTACTTC. This rearrangement joins TRBV18 to TRBJ2-5; 11 nucleotides agree with TRBD1. The CDR3 contains 15 residues. CDR1 is KGHSH and CDR2 is LQKENI in the germline V gene. With V trimmed by 3 bases and J by 5 bases, 5 bases remained unmatched.

This CDR3 reads CASSSTSGGDTQYF. The CDR3 coding sequence is TGTGCCAGCAGCTCGACTAGCGGGGGAGATACGCAGTATTTT. The rearrangement uses TRBV13 and TRBJ2-3; 12 nucleotides align to TRBD2. Losses at the gene ends were 4 bases for V and 5 bases for J; bases not matched to a gene: 1. This CDR3 contains 14 residues. Germline assignment: CDR1 PRHDT and CDR2 FYEKMQ (reference sequence).

The table lists this clone with many counts. V and J are TRBV30 and TRBJ2-1; D is unclear. This CDR3 contains 11 residues. Trimming cost V 8 bases and J 9 bases, with 14 bases left between them. CDR1 is GTSNPN, CDR2 SVGIG, per germline (reference sequence). CDR3 in DNA: TGTGCCGAGAGGCGGTTTGGTGAGCAGTTCTTC. Translated, it gives CAERRFGEQFF.

There are a few counts of this clone. The rearrangement uses TRBV14 and TRBJ2-7; 7 bases align to TRBD2. V dropped 0 bases and J dropped 6; count of bases not matched to a gene: 5. Per germline, CDR1 SGHDN and CDR2 FVKESK. The CDR3 length is 14 residues. CDR3 in amino acids: CASSQDITGGEQYF. DNA of the CDR3: TGTGCCAGCAGCCAAGACATCACGGGGGGCGAGCAGTACTTC. The full variable domain, completed using reference TRBV14 and TRBJ2-7, is EAGVTQFPSHSVIEKGQTVTLRCDPISGHDNLYWYRRVMGKEIKFLLHFVKESKQDESGMPNNRFLAERTGGTYSTLKVQPAELEDSGVYFCASSQDITGGEQYFGPGTRLTVT.

Concerning this clone itself: At the DNA level, this CDR3 is encoded by other sequences in the same sample as well. This chain uses TRBV19 with TRBJ2-7; the D gene is possibly TRBD2 (5 bases). CDR3 length equals 12 residues. Trimming cost V 3 bases and J 4 bases, with 7 bases left between them. CDR1 is LNHDA, CDR2 SQIVND, per germline (reference sequence). CDR3 sequence reads: CASSIRGYEQYF. CDR3 nucleotide sequence: TGTGCCAGTAGTATTCGCGGGTACGAGCAGTACTTC.

The V and J genes are TRBV4-1 and TRBJ2-5; 11 nucleotides align to TRBD1. The CDR3 has 16 residues. V gave up 4 bases and J gave up 5 bases; unmatched junction bases: 9. Germline values: CDR1 MGHRA, CDR2 YSYEKL. CDR3 sequence: CASSPGQGANFETQYF. CDR3 bases: TGCGCCAGCAGCCCCGGACAGGGGGCGAATTTCGAGACCCAGTACTTC.

This clone was counted ten times or more. The chain combines TRBV10-2 with TRBJ2-3; D uncertain. V gave up 5 bases and J gave up 4 bases, with 4 bases separating them. This CDR3 comprises 11 residues. Germline CDR1 WSHSY, CDR2 SAAADI. For the CDR3, the DNA is TGCGCCAGCAGTTTCTCAGATACGCAGTATTTT. Amino acids: CASSFSDTQYF.

This clone was detected a few times. The chain joins TRBV7-9 to TRBJ1-1; possibly TRBD1 for D (5 bases). CDR1 is SEHNR, CDR2 FQNEAQ, per germline (reference sequence). Trimming removed 4 bases at V and 6 bases at J, with 12 bases between. The CDR3 loop spans 13 amino acids. DNA for the CDR3: TGTGCCAGCAGCTCGACAGCTGGAGCTGAAGCTTTCTTT. It codes for CASSSTAGAEAFF.

This clone was detected a few times. The chain couples TRBV2 to TRBJ1-2, with 10 bases that match TRBD1. Germline values: CDR1 SNHLY, CDR2 FYNNEI. V lost 8 bases to trimming and J lost 4 bases; unmatched junction nucleotides: 4. The CDR3 consists of 13 residues. The CDR3: CASGQGGIYGYTF. In nucleotides, the CDR3 is TGTGCCAGCGGACAGGGGGGGATCTATGGCTACACCTTC.

The chain couples TRBV27 to TRBJ2-5; D possibly corresponds to TRBD1 (5 bases). With 8 bases removed from V and 2 bases from J, the gap between germline ends came to 15 bases. Germline V gene data show CDR1 as MNHEY and CDR2 as SMNVEV (reference sequence). CDR3 length: 14 residues. The CDR3 region has the DNA TGTGCCAGCGGCAGGCCAGGGAAACAAGAGACCCAGTACTTC. It translates to CASGRPGKQETQYF.

In this sample, this clone turned up a few times. The J gene is TRBJ1-5, the V gene TRBV5-1, with 7 bases aligning to TRBD1. V lost 4 bases and J lost 1; bases outside the gene matches: 5. Germline-derived CDR1 and CDR2 are SGHRS and YFSETQ. CDR3 size: 15 residues. CDR3 in amino acids: CASSPYRGSNQPQHF. The CDR3 nucleotides read TGCGCCAGCAGCCCCTACAGGGGAAGCAATCAGCCCCAGCATTTT. The full variable domain, with the rest looked up from reference TRBV5-1 and TRBJ1-5, is KAGVTQTPRYLIKTRGQQVTLSCSPISGHRSVSWYQQTPGQGLQFLFEYFSETQRNKGNFPGRFSGRQFSNSRSEMNVSTLELGDSALYLCASSPYRGSNQPQHFGDGTRLSIL.

There are many counts of this clone. J is TRBJ2-3 and V is TRBV11-2; D remains ambiguous. The CDR3 extends over 12 amino acids. V gave up 5 bases and J gave up 6 bases, with 9 bases separating them. CDR1 is SGHAT and CDR2 is FQNNGV in the germline V gene. DNA for the CDR3: TGTGCCAGCAGCCCGCGTTCTGATACGCAGTATTTT. Translating it yields CASSPRSDTQYF. Together with reference TRBV11-2 and TRBJ2-3, the CDR3 gives the full variable domain: EAGVAQSPRYKIIEKRQSVAFWCNPISGHATLYWYQQILGQGPKLLIQFQNNGVVDDSQLPKDRFSAERLKGVDSTLKIQPAKLEDSAVYLCASSPRSDTQYFGPGTRLTVL.

This clone occurred many times. V is TRBV7-2 and J is TRBJ2-5; TRBD1 agrees at 8 bases. The CDR3 runs to 13 residues. Germline-derived CDR1 and CDR2 are SGHTA and FQGNSA. The V gene end was trimmed by 3 bases and the J gene end by 6 bases; junction bases not matched to a gene: 3. Here the CDR3 reads CASSFRGQQTQYF. CDR3 nucleotides: TGTGCCAGCAGCTTCAGGGGGCAGCAGACCCAGTACTTC.

This sequence joins TRBV20-1 and TRBJ2-5, with D hard to call. CDR1 is DFQATT and CDR2 is SNEGSKA in the germline V gene (reference sequence). Trimming shortened V by 6 bases and J by 5 bases, and 7 bases separated the two germline ends. This CDR3 region has 10 residues. The CDR3 region is CSALMETQYF. DNA of the CDR3: TGCAGTGCCCTAATGGAGACCCAGTACTTC.

In the case of this clone: An end of the junction does not agree with germline; a read error may underlie this. J is TRBJ2-4 and V is TRBV29-1; D might be TRBD2 (6 bases). Germline CDR1 and CDR2: SQVTM and ANQGSEA. The CDR3 covers 14 residues. In nucleotides, the CDR3 is TGCAGCGTTGATAAGACGGGAGCCCAAAACATTCAGTACTTC. Protein sequence: CSVDKTGAQNIQYF.

The chain links TRBV19 to TRBJ2-2; D uncertain. The ends were cut back, 6 bases at V and 1 base at J, with 15 bases in the middle. This CDR3 is 16 amino acids long. Germline CDR1 reads LNHDA; CDR2 reads SQIVND (reference sequence). This CDR3 reads CASRPIRSGNTGELFF. The CDR3 DNA follows: TGTGCCAGTAGACCCATCAGGTCCGGGAACACCGGGGAGCTGTTTTTT.